What follows are 5 T cell receptor beta chains derived from one specimen sequenced in a study of blood T cell repertoires in COVID-19. Libraries were prepared by immunoSEQ multiplex PCR; TCRdb keeps only in-frame clonotypes and omits some of them. The profile shows under 100,000 clones, around 85% of them singletons. Sequencing was carried out using peripheral blood. These receptors originate from a man of 80 years or more with active or convalescent COVID-19.

The rearrangement uses TRBV7-9 and TRBJ2-1; perhaps TRBD2 as D (5 bases). V lost 5 bases and J 9 bases, leaving 17 bases between the germline ends. CDR3 size: 14 residues. Germline V gene lookup returns CDR1 SEHNR and CDR2 FQNEAQ (reference sequence). CDR3 nucleotides: TGTGCCAGCAGCGGAGATGGCGGGCTCCTTGAGCAGTTCTTC. It yields the protein CASSGDGGLLEQFF.

The chain has TRBV28 and TRBJ2-1; no clear D gene. V lost 6 bases and J 0 bases, leaving 18 bases between the germline ends. The CDR3 spans 17 residues. Germline V gene lookup returns CDR1 MDHEN and CDR2 SYDVKM. CDR3 nucleotide sequence: TGTGCCAGCAGAAAAGATCCCTCCAAGAGCTCCTACAATGAGCAGTTCTTC. This translates into CASRKDPSKSSYNEQFF.

The rearrangement uses TRBV10-3 and TRBJ1-2; unclear D gene. The ends were cut back, 1 base at V and 8 bases at J, with 8 bases in the middle. Germline V gene data show CDR1 as ENHRY and CDR2 as SYGVKD. This CDR3 is built from 12 residues. The chain's CDR3 is CAISEYGEGYTF. The CDR3 coding sequence is TGTGCCATCAGTGAGTACGGGGAAGGCTACACCTTC.

The gene calls are TRBV7-2 and TRBJ1-3; D is unclear. The germline V and J ends were trimmed by 6 bases and 3 bases, with 9 bases remaining between them. This CDR3 is built from 13 residues. Per germline, CDR1 SGHTA and CDR2 FQGNSA. The CDR3 coding sequence is TGTGCCAGCAGTTTGAACAGTGGAAACACCATATATTTT. It translates to CASSLNSGNTIYF.

The gene calls are TRBV3-1 (or the pseudogene TRBV3-2) and TRBJ1-6, with TRBD1 identical over 8 bases. Germline V gives CDR1 LGHDT, CDR2 YNNKEL (reference sequence). The V segment lost 6 bases and the J segment 9 bases; nucleotides outside the gene matches: 4. The CDR3 extends over 13 amino acids. CDR3 sequence reads: CASRQQGGSPLHF. The CDR3 DNA reads TGTGCCAGCAGGCAACAGGGGGGTTCACCCCTCCACTTT.